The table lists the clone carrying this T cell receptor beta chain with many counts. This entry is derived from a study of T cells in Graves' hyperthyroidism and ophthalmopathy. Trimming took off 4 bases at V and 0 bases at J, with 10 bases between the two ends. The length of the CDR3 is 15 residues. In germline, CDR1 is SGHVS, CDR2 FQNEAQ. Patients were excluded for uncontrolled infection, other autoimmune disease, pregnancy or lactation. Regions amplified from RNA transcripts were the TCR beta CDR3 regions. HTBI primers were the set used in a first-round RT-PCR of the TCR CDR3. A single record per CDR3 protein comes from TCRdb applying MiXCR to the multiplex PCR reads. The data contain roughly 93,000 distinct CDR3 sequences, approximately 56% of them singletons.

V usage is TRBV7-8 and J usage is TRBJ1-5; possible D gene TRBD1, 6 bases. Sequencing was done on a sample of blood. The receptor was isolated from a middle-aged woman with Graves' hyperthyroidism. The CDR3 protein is CASSSEDSSNQPQHF. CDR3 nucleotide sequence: TGTGCCAGCAGCTCAGAGGACAGTAGCAATCAGCCCCAGCATTTT.